This TCR beta chain was recovered during a study of shared clonotypes between healthy human individuals. Of note for this clone: The antigen remains unidentified.

The CDR3 contains 11 residues. In germline, CDR1 is DFQATT, CDR2 SNEGSKA (reference sequence). V was shortened by 2 bases and J by 7 bases, with 8 bases between the two germline ends. The table came from immunoSEQ multiplex PCR; TCRdb's copy has only in-frame clones and leaves some out. The sample lists more than 2,000,000 clones; 85% to 95% were seen once. General study results and limits: The represented genetic and exposure-history diversity was limited by the small number of donors.

The rearrangement links TRBV20-1 to TRBJ1-1; no reliable D call. The source material was naive CD4+ T cells from PBMCs. Regarding subset: CD45RA+ positively selected. The TCR sequence derives from a man younger than 30 in good health. Some clones in this sample may be carry-over from other donors' samples. The CDR3 DNA follows: TGCAGTGCTAGACGTGGAAATGAAGCTTTCTTT. Amino acid sequence: CSARRGNEAFF.